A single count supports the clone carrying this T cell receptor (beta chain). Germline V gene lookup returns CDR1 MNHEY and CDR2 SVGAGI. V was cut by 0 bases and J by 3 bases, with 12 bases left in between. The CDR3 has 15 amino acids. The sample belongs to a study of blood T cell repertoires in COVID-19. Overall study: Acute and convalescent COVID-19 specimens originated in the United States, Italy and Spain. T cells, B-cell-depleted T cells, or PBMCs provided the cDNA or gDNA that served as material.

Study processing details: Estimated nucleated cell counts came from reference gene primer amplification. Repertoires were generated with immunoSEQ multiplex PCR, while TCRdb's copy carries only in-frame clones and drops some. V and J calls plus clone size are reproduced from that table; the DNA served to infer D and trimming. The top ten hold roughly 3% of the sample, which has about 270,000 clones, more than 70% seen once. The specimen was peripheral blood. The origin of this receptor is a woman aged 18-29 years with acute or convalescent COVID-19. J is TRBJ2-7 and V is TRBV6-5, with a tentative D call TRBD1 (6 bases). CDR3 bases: TGTGCCAGCAGTTACTCGGACAGCACTATCTACGAGCAGTACTTC. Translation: CASSYSDSTIYEQYF.